The 23 T cell receptor beta chains reported below all come from one sample, sequenced in a study of blood T cell repertoires in COVID-19. Sequencing used immunoSEQ multiplex PCR; TCRdb keeps in-frame clones, though not all of them. This sample has tens of thousands of clones; around 76% occur once, and the top ten carry approximately 7.7%. Material: peripheral blood. The receptors derive from a man between 65 and 79 years old with active or convalescent COVID-19.

The chain couples TRBV6-5 to TRBJ1-6, with D possibly being TRBD1 (5 bases). Germline assignment: CDR1 MNHEY and CDR2 SVGAGI. This CDR3 is 14 amino acids long. V was pared by 4 bases and J by 8 bases, with 12 bases between. In DNA form, the CDR3 reads TGTGCCAGCAGTTCAGGGACTTCCCATTCACCCCTCCACTTT. Amino acid sequence: CASSSGTSHSPLHF.

This chain connects TRBV6-1 to TRBJ1-5; D gene ambiguous. The V end was cut by 2 bases, the J end by 0 bases, with 8 bases between. The CDR3 has 15 residues. The germline V gene encodes CDR1 MNHNS and CDR2 SASEGT. The CDR3 nucleotides read TGTGCCAGCAGTGAATCTTGGGCTAGCAATCAGCCCCAGCATTTT. This codes for CASSESWASNQPQHF.

V usage is TRBV7-2 and J usage is TRBJ2-2; 8 bases are a match to TRBD2. The germline CDR1 and CDR2 sequences are SGHTA and FQGNSA. This CDR3 comprises 19 residues. V was clipped by 1 base and J by 1 base; unmatched bases: 11. CDR3 amino acids: CASSLVGGPGGVNTGELFF. In nucleotides, the CDR3 is TGTGCCAGCAGCTTAGTTGGGGGGCCGGGGGGGGTGAACACCGGGGAGCTGTTTTTT.

The rearrangement uses TRBV27 and TRBJ1-6; 8 positions match TRBD1. The CDR3 consists of 13 residues. Germline values: CDR1 MNHEY, CDR2 SMNVEV (reference sequence). V lost 4 bases, J lost 9 bases, and 2 bases stayed unmatched. The CDR3 DNA is TGTGCCAGCAGTTCGCAGGGGGCTTCACCCCTCCACTTT. Its protein product is CASSSQGASPLHF.

The V gene is TRBV18, the J gene TRBJ2-7; 9 positions agree with TRBD1. Trimming took 0 bases from V and 4 from J; bases not matched to a gene: 4. CDR1 is KGHSH, CDR2 LQKENI, per germline. The CDR3 is made up of 15 amino acids. The CDR3 spells CASSPPGTGPYEQYF. DNA of the CDR3: TGTGCCAGCTCACCACCGGGGACAGGGCCTTACGAGCAGTACTTC.

The chain has TRBV4-1 and TRBJ1-3; a possible D gene is TRBD1 (5 bases). Germline V gene data show CDR1 as MGHRA and CDR2 as YSYEKL. This CDR3 is built from 17 residues. Trimming took 3 bases from V and 0 from J, leaving 15 bases between them. In nucleotides, the CDR3 is TGCGCCAGCAGCCAGCCCCGGAGACAGAGCTCTGGAAACACCATATATTTT. Its protein product is CASSQPRRQSSGNTIYF.

V gene TRBV30 combines with J gene TRBJ1-2; TRBD1 agrees at 8 bases. The CDR3 runs 14 residues. The germline V gene encodes CDR1 GTSNPN and CDR2 SVGIG (reference sequence). V lost 3 bases and J lost 4; bases outside the gene matches: 7. The CDR3 DNA reads TGTGCCTGGAGGGCAGGGGGCTTCAGCTATGGCTACACCTTC. Translation: CAWRAGGFSYGYTF.

This chain links TRBV5-6 with TRBJ2-5, with D possibly TRBD2 on 5 matching bases. Per germline, CDR1 SGHDT and CDR2 YYEEEE. V lost 0 bases and J 0 bases, leaving 12 bases between the germline ends. The CDR3 sequence is 16 residues long. CDR3 in amino acids: CASSLGPSSHQETQYF. The CDR3, as DNA: TGTGCCAGCAGCTTGGGGCCCTCTAGCCACCAAGAGACCCAGTACTTC.

V and J are TRBV28 and TRBJ2-7, with TRBD2 matching 10 bases. V shed 7 bases, J shed 2 bases, and the junction held 2 bases outside the gene matches. The CDR3 consists of 13 residues. Germline values: CDR1 MDHEN, CDR2 SYDVKM. The CDR3, as DNA: TGTGCCAGCAAAAGCGGGGGGGCCTACGAGCAGTACTTC. Residues: CASKSGGAYEQYF.

The CDR3 reads CASSLDARSGYTF. CDR3 DNA sequence: TGTGCCAGCAGCTTAGATGCCCGGAGCGGCTACACCTTC. The chain carries TRBV11-3 and TRBJ1-2; D remains unclear. The CDR3 runs to 13 residues. V was shortened by 0 bases and J by 8 bases, with 10 bases between the two germline ends. Germline V gene data show CDR1 as SGHNT and CDR2 as YENEEA.

The chain employs TRBV6-5 and TRBJ1-6, with D possibly TRBD1 on 6 matching bases. The V end was cut by 8 bases, the J end by 8 bases, with 13 bases between. The CDR3 extends over 13 amino acids. Germline CDR1 and CDR2: MNHEY and SVGAGI. This CDR3 is CASGGQTDSPLHF. The CDR3 coding sequence is TGTGCCAGCGGAGGACAGACCGATTCACCCCTCCACTTT.

The rearrangement joins TRBV2 to TRBJ2-7, with D possibly matching TRBD1 (6 bases). V was trimmed by 6 bases and J by 1 base, leaving 16 bases between them. Germline V gene sequence: CDR1 SNHLY, CDR2 FYNNEI. This CDR3 contains 15 residues. For the CDR3, the DNA is TGTGCCAGCAGGGCTCAGGGACACGTATCCTACGAGCAGTACTTC. This gives the protein CASRAQGHVSYEQYF.

CDR3 amino acids: CASSEVLWGQTYEQYF. The CDR3, as DNA: TGTGCCAGCAGTGAAGTTCTGTGGGGACAGACCTACGAGCAGTACTTC. This rearrangement joins TRBV6-1 to TRBJ2-7; 7 bases fit TRBD1. This CDR3 spans 16 amino acids. V trimming: 1 base; J trimming: 2 bases; junction bases outside the gene matches: 8. Per germline, CDR1 MNHNS and CDR2 SASEGT.

The chain has TRBV7-2 and TRBJ1-2; 10 bases map to TRBD1. The length of the CDR3 is 16 residues. The germline V gene has CDR1 SGHTA and CDR2 FQGNSA. Unmatched junction bases numbered 7, after V lost 1 base and J lost 5 bases. CDR3 in amino acids: CASSLVAGTGEYGYTF. The CDR3 nucleotides read TGTGCCAGCAGCTTAGTCGCCGGGACAGGGGAATATGGCTACACCTTC. Full variable domain (rest looked up from reference TRBV7-2 and TRBJ1-2): GAGVSQSPSNKVTEKGKDVELRCDPISGHTALYWYRQSLGQGLEFLIYFQGNSAPDKSGLPSDRFSAERTGGSVSTLTIQRTQQEDSAVYLCASSLVAGTGEYGYTFGSGTRLTVV.

The chain joins TRBV30 to TRBJ1-5; no clear D. Germline lookup yields CDR1 GTSNPN and CDR2 SVGIG (reference sequence). The germline V and J ends were trimmed by 0 bases and 4 bases, with 10 bases remaining between them. The CDR3 extends over 14 amino acids. Here the CDR3 reads CAWSVSETNQPQHF. CDR3 DNA sequence: TGTGCCTGGAGTGTATCTGAAACTAATCAGCCCCAGCATTTT.

This clone was seen only once. This chain joins TRBV5-5 and TRBJ2-5, with a possible D match to TRBD1 (5 bases). The ends were cut back, 2 bases at V and 2 bases at J, with 7 bases in the middle. CDR3 length equals 13 residues. CDR1 and CDR2 (germline): SGHKS, YYEKEE (reference sequence). CDR3 amino acids: CASSFDRQETQYF. The CDR3 DNA reads as TGTGCCAGCAGCTTTGACAGACAAGAGACCCAGTACTTC.

The rearrangement uses TRBV28 and TRBJ2-2; 8 bases fit TRBD1. The junction had 5 bases not matched to a gene; V was cut back by 7 bases and J by 1 base. CDR3 length: 15 amino acids. CDR1 and CDR2 (germline): MDHEN, SYDVKM. CDR3 protein: CASTSGQGNTGELFF. The CDR3 nucleotides read TGTGCCAGCACTTCTGGACAGGGGAACACCGGGGAGCTGTTTTTT.

The chain has TRBV7-7 and TRBJ1-3, with TRBD1 matching over 7 bases. The CDR3 consists of 15 residues. Unmatched junction bases numbered 6, after V lost 5 bases and J lost 2 bases. Germline V lookup: CDR1 SSHAT, CDR2 FNYEAQ (reference sequence). For the CDR3, the DNA is TGTGCCAGCAGCCAGAGACAGGGTCCTGGAAACACCATATATTTT. It is translated as CASSQRQGPGNTIYF.

The chain combines TRBV7-2 with TRBJ2-5, with D possibly being TRBD2 (5 bases). V was clipped by 5 bases and J by 4 bases, with 14 bases between them. CDR3 length: 14 amino acids. CDR1 is SGHTA and CDR2 is FQGNSA in the germline V gene. The CDR3 loop is CASSPRPAGETQYF. The DNA of the CDR3 is TGTGCCAGCAGCCCCCGTCCCGCGGGAGAGACCCAGTACTTC. Full variable domain (outside the CDR3, taken from reference TRBV7-2 and TRBJ2-5): GAGVSQSPSNKVTEKGKDVELRCDPISGHTALYWYRQSLGQGLEFLIYFQGNSAPDKSGLPSDRFSAERTGGSVSTLTIQRTQQEDSAVYLCASSPRPAGETQYFGPGTRLLVL.

V is TRBV19 and J is TRBJ1-3, with unresolved D. The germline V gene encodes CDR1 LNHDA and CDR2 SQIVND (reference sequence). Trimming took 3 bases from V and 0 from J, leaving 9 bases between them. The CDR3 loop spans 15 amino acids. This chain's CDR3 is CASSIMGSSGNTIYF. In DNA form, the CDR3 reads TGTGCCAGTAGTATTATGGGGAGCTCTGGAAACACCATATATTTT. The entire variable domain, with the rest obtained from reference TRBV19 and TRBJ1-3, is as follows: DGGITQSPKYLFRKEGQNVTLSCEQNLNHDAMYWYRQDPGQGLRLIYYSQIVNDFQKGDIAEGYSVSREKKESFPLTVTSAQKNPTAFYLCASSIMGSSGNTIYFGEGSWLTVV.

This chain links TRBV30 with TRBJ1-6, with a tentative D call TRBD1 (6 bases). Germline V CDR1 and CDR2: GTSNPN, SVGIG (reference sequence). V was pared by 4 bases and J by 3 bases, with 22 bases between. The CDR3 totals 18 residues. The CDR3 sequence is CAWTRGGGYIDYNSPLHF. CDR3 sequence (DNA): TGTGCCTGGACGAGAGGGGGGGGCTATATTGACTATAATTCACCCCTCCACTTT.

This clone turned up a few times. This chain joins TRBV7-9 and TRBJ1-6, with a possible D match to TRBD1 (6 bases). The CDR3 consists of 16 residues. Germline V gene lookup returns CDR1 SEHNR and CDR2 FQNEAQ (reference sequence). Trimming left V 1 base short and J 6 bases short, with 13 bases between. For the CDR3, the DNA is TGTGCCAGCAGCTTAGGGGACACCACCGCTAATTCACCCCTCCACTTT. Protein sequence: CASSLGDTTANSPLHF.

V usage is TRBV9 and J usage is TRBJ2-3; D perhaps matches TRBD2 (7 bases). The CDR3 consists of 15 residues. Germline assignment: CDR1 SGDLS and CDR2 YYNGEE. Trimming removed 3 bases at V and 3 bases at J, with 14 bases between. CDR3 in amino acids: CASSGTGRGTDTQYF. The DNA of the CDR3 is TGTGCCAGCAGCGGAACAGGGAGGGGGACAGATACGCAGTATTTT. Supplemented by reference TRBV9 and TRBJ2-3, the full variable domain reads DSGVTQTPKHLITATGQRVTLRCSPRSGDLSVYWYQQSLDQGLQFLIQYYNGEERAKGNILERFSAQQFPDLHSELNLSSLELGDSALYFCASSGTGRGTDTQYFGPGTRLTVL.